This T cell receptor beta chain was recorded in a study of OX40 agonist ivuxolimab in advanced cancers. Using immunoSEQ multiplex PCR, the repertoire was profiled, and TCRdb retains in-frame clones only, with some absent. The table shows 60,000 to 100,000 clones, with more than 75% occurring only once. The sequencing here drew on CD4+ or CD8+ T cells sorted from blood, taken in a trial of the OX40 agonist ivuxolimab. This sequence was found in an adult with an advanced solid tumor such as melanoma, head and neck, liver or kidney cancer.

The CDR3 nucleotides are TGTGCCAGCAGTTCTACACGTGACTTGAACACTGAAGCTTTCTTT. Protein sequence: CASSSTRDLNTEAFF. The chain uses TRBV6-5 and TRBJ1-1, with D hard to call. Germline CDR1 is MNHEY and CDR2 is SVGAGI. The CDR3 loop spans 15 amino acids. V lost 4 bases, J lost 0 bases, and 12 bases lay in between.